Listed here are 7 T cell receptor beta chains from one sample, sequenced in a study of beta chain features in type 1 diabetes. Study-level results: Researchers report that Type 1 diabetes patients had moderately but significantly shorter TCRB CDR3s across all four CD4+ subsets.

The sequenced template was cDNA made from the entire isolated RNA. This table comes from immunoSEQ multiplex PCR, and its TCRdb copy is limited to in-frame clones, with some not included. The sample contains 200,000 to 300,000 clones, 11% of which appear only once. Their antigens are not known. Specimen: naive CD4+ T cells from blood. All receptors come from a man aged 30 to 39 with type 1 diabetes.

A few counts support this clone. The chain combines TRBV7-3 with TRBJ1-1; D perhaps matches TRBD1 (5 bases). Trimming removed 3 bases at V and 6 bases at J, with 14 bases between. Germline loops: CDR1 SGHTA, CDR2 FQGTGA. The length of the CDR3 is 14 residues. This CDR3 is CASSLSGASAEAFF. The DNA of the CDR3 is TGTGCCAGCAGCTTGAGCGGGGCCTCCGCTGAAGCTTTCTTT.

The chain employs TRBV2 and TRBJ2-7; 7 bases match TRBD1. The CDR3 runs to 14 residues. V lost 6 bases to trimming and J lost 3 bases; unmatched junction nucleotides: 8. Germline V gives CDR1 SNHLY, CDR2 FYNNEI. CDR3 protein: CASSLTGALYEQYF. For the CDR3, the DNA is TGTGCCAGCAGCCTAACAGGGGCCCTCTACGAGCAGTACTTC.

The CDR3 region is CASRPTGADTQYF. The CDR3 DNA reads as TGCGCCAGCAGGCCGACAGGGGCAGATACGCAGTATTTT. The chain couples TRBV5-1 to TRBJ2-3, with 8 bases that match TRBD1. The CDR3 is made up of 13 amino acids. The germline gives CDR1 SGHRS, CDR2 YFSETQ. Trimming cost V 5 bases and J 4 bases; bases outside gene matches: 3.

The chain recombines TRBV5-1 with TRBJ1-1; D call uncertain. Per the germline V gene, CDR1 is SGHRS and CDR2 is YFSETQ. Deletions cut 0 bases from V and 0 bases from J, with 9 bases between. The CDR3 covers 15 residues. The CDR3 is CASSLDGNLNTEAFF. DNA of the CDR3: TGCGCCAGCAGCTTGGATGGCAATTTGAACACTGAAGCTTTCTTT.

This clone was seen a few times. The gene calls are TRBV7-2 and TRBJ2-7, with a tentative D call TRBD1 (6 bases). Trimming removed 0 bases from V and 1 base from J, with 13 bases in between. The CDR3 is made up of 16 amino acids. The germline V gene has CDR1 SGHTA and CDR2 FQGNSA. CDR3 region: CASSLATGQTSYEQYF. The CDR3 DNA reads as TGTGCCAGCAGCTTAGCGACAGGCCAAACGTCCTACGAGCAGTACTTC.

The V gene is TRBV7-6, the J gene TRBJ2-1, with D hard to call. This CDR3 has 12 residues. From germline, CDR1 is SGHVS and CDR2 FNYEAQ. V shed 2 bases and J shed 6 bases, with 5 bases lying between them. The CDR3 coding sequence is TGTGCCAGCAGCTTACGGAGCAATGAGCAGTTCTTC. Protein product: CASSLRSNEQFF.

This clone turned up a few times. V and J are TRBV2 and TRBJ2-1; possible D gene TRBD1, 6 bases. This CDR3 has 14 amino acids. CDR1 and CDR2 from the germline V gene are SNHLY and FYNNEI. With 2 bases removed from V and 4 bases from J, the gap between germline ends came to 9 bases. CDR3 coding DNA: TGTGCCAGCAGTGAATTCGGACAGTACAATGAGCAGTTCTTC. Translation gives CASSEFGQYNEQFF. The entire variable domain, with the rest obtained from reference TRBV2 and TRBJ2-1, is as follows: EPEVTQTPSHQVTQMGQEVILRCVPISNHLYFYWYRQILGQKVEFLVSFYNNEISEKSEIFDDQFSVERPDGSNFTLKIRSTKLEDSAMYFCASSEFGQYNEQFFGPGTRLTVL.